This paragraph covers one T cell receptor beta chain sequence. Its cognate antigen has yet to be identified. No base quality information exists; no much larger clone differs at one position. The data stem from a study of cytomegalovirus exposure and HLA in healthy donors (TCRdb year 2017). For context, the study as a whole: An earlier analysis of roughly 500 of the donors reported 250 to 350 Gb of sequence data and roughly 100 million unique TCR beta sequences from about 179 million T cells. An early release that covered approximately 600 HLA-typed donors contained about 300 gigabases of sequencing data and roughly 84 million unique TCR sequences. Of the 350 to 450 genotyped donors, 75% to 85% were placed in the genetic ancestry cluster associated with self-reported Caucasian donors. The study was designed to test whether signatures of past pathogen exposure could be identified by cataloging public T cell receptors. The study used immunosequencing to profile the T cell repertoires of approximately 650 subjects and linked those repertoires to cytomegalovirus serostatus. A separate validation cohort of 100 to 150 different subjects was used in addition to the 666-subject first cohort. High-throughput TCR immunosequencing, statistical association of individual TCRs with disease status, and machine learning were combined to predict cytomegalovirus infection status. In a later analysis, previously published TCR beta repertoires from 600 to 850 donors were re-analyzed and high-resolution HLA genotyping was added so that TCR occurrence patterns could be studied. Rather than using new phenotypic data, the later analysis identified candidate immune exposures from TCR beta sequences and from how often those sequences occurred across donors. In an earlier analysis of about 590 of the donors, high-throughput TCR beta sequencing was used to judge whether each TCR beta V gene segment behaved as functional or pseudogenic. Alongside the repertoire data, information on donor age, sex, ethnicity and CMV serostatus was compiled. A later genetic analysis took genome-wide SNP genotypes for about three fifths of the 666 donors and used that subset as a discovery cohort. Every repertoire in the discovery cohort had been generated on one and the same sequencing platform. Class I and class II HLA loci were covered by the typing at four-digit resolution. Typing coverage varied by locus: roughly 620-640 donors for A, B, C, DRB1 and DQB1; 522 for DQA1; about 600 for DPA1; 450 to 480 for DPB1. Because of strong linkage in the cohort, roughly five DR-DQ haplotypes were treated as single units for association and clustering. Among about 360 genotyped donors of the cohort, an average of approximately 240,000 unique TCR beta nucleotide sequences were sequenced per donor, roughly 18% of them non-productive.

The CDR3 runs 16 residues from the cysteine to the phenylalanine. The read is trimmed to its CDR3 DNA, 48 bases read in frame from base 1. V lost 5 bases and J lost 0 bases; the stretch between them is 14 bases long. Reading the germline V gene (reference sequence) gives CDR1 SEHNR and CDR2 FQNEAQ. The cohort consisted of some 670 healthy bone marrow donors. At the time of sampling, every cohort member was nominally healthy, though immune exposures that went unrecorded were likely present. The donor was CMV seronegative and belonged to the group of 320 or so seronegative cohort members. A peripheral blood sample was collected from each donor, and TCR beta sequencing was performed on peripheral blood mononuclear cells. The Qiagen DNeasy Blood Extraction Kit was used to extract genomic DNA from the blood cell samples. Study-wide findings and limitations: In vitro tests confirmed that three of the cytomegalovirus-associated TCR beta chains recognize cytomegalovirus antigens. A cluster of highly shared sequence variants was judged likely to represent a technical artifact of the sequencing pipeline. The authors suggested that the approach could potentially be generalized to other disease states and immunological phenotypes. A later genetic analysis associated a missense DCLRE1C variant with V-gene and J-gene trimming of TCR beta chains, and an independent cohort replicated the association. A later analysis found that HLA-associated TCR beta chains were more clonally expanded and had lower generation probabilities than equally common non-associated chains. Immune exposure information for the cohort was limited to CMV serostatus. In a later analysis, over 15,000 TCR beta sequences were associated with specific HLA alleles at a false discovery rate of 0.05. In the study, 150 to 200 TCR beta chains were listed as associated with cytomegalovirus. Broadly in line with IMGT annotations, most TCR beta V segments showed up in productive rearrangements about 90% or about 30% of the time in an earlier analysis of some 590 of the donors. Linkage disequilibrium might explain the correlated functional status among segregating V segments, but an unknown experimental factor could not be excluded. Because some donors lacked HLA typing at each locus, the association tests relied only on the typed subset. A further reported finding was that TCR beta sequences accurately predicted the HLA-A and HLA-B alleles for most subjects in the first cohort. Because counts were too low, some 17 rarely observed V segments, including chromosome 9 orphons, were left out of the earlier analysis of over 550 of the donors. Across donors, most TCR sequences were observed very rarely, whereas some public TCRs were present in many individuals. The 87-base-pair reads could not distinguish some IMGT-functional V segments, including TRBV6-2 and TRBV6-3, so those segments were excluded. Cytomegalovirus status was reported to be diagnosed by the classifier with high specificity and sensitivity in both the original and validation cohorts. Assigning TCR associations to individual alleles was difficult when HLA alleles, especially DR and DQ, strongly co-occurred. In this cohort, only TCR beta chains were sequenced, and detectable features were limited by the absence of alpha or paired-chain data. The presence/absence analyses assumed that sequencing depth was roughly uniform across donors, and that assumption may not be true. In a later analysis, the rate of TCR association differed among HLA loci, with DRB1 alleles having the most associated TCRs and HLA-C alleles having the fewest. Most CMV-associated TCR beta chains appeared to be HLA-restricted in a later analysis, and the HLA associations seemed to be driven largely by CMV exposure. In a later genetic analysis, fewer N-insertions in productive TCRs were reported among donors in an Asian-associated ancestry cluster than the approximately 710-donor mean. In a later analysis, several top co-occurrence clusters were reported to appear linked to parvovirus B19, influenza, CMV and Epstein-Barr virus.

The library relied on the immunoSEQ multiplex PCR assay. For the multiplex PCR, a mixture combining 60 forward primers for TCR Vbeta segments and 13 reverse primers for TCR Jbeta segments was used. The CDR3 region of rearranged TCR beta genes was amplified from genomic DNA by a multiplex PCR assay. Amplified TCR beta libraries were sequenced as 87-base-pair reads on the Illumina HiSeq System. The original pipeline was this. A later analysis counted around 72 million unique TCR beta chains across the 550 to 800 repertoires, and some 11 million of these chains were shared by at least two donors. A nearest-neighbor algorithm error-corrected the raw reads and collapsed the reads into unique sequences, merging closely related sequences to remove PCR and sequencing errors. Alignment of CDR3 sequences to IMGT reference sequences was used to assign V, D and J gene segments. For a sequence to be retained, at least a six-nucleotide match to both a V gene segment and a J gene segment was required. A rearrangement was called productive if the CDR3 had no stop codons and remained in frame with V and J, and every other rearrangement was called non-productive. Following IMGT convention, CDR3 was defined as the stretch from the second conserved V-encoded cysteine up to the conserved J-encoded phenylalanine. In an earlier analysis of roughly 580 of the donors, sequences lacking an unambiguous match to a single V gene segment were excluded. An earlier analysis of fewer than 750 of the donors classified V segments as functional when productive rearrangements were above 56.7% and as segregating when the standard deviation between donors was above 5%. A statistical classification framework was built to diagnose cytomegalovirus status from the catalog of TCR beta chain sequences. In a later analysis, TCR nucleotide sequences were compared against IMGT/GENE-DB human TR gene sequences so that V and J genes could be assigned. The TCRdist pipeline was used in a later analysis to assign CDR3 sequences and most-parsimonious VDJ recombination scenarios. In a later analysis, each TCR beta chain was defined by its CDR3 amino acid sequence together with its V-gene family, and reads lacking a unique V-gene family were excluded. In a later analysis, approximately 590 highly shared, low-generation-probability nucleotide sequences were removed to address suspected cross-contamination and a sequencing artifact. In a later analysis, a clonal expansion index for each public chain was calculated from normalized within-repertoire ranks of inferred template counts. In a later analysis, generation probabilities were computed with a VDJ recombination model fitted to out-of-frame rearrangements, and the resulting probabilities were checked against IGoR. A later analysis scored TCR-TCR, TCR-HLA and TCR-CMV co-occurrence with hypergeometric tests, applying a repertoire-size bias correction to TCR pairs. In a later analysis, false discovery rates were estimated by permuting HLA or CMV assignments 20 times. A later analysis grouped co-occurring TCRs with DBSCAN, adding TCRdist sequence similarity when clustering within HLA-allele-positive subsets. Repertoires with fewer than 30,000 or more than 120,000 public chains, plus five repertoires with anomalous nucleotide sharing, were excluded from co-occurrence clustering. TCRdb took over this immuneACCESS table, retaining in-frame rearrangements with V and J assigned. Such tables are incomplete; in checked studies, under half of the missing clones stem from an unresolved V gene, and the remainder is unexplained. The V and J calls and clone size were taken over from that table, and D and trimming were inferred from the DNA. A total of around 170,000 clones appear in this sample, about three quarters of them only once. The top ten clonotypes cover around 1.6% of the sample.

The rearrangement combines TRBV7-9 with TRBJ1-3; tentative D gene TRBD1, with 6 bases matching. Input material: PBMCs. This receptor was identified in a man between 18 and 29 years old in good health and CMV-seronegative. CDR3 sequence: CASSTRDTFSGNTIYF. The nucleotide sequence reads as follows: TGTGCCAGCAGCACCCGGGACACTTTCTCTGGAAACACCATATATTTT.